This TCR beta chain comes out of a study of cytomegalovirus exposure and HLA in healthy donors. In the case of this clone: The antigen remains undetermined.

PCR involved 60 Vbeta and 13 Jbeta primers. Per the original methods: The authors later counted about 80 million unique TCR beta chains, 8.5 million to 13 million of them shared. Sequenced by immunoSEQ multiplex PCR; TCRdb stores in-frame clones only, minus some. D and trimming were read from the DNA, whereas the V and J calls and clone size are those reported in that table. Seen here are under 300,000 clones, roughly 70% observed once, and the top ten hold around 2.3%. Deletions cut 6 bases from V and 2 bases from J, with 11 bases between. The CDR3 has 13 amino acids. CDR1 and CDR2 from the germline V gene are KGHSH and LQKENI. Findings of the study overall: A later look showed TCR association rates differing by HLA locus, highest for DRB1 and lowest for HLA-C. V- and J-gene trimming of TCR beta was linked (in a later analysis) to a missense DCLRE1C variant. Sequencing artifact likely explains a cluster of highly shared sequence variants.

The receptor's source is a female donor in good health and CMV-seronegative. The chain couples TRBV18 to TRBJ2-7; D is perhaps TRBD1 (5 bases). Input material: PBMCs. The CDR3 coding sequence is TGTGCCAGCTCTCCGGCAGGGACCTACGAGCAGTACTTC. Its translation is CASSPAGTYEQYF.